This entry lists 20 T cell receptor beta chains sequenced from one sample in a study of cytomegalovirus exposure and HLA in healthy donors. In the PCR, 60 Vbeta and 13 Jbeta primers were used. Some clones are missing from TCRdb's copy, which holds only in-frame ones; the method was immunoSEQ multiplex PCR. The sample carries 150,000 to 200,000 clones, roughly 80% recorded once. The sequenced material came from PBMCs. These receptor sequences come from a man aged 50 to 60 in good health and CMV-seronegative.

This clone was detected a few times. V usage is TRBV5-4 and J usage is TRBJ2-3; D gene unclear. The CDR3 loop spans 14 amino acids. Per the germline V gene, CDR1 is SGHNT and CDR2 is YYREEE (reference sequence). With 0 bases removed from V and 2 bases from J, the gap between germline ends came to 7 bases. The CDR3, as DNA: TGTGCCAGCAGCTTGGACAGATTCACAGATACGCAGTATTTT. This codes for CASSLDRFTDTQYF. Full variable domain (outside the CDR3, taken from reference TRBV5-4 and TRBJ2-3): ETGVTQSPTHLIKTRGQQVTLRCSSQSGHNTVSWYQQALGQGPQFIFQYYREEENGRGNFPPRFSGLQFPNYSSELNVNALELDDSALYLCASSLDRFTDTQYFGPGTRLTVL.

In DNA, the CDR3 is TGTGCCAGCAGCCCCCAACCGACTCCTGACGATACGCAGTATTTT. This gives the protein CASSPQPTPDDTQYF. The rearrangement links TRBV9 to TRBJ2-3; D remains unclear. CDR3 length: 15 residues. Germline-derived CDR1 and CDR2 are SGDLS and YYNGEE. V was clipped by 4 bases and J by 6 bases, with 18 bases between them.

Concerning this clone itself: Other nucleotide sequences from this sample produce the same CDR3. V is TRBV15 and J is TRBJ2-7, with D tentatively TRBD1 (5 bases). V was cut by 0 bases and J by 7 bases, with 25 bases left in between. The germline V gene has CDR1 LNHNV and CDR2 YYDKDF (reference sequence). The CDR3 spans 18 residues. The CDR3 sequence: CATSRDLRVAGFFREQYF. The CDR3 DNA sequence: TGTGCCACCAGCAGAGATCTGCGAGTGGCAGGGTTTTTTCGGGAGCAGTACTTC.

This clone was seen just once. This chain uses TRBV7-9 with TRBJ2-3; TRBD2 aligns across 11 bases. This CDR3 is built from 15 residues. Germline lookup yields CDR1 SEHNR and CDR2 FQNEAQ (reference sequence). Trimming took 5 bases from V and 5 from J; bases not matched to a gene: 6. CDR3 protein: CASSRSGGAKDTQYF. The CDR3 region has the DNA TGTGCCAGCAGCCGTAGCGGGGGGGCCAAAGATACGCAGTATTTT.

This rearrangement joins TRBV7-3 to TRBJ2-2, with D perhaps TRBD1 (6 bases). V dropped 5 bases and J dropped 3 bases, with 10 bases sitting between them. The CDR3 has 14 amino acids. Germline-derived CDR1 and CDR2 are SGHTA and FQGTGA. The CDR3 region has the DNA TGTGCCAGCAGCCAGGACAGCCACACCGGGGAGCTGTTTTTT. The encoded protein is CASSQDSHTGELFF. Together with reference TRBV7-3 and TRBJ2-2, the CDR3 gives the full variable domain: GAGVSQTPSNKVTEKGKYVELRCDPISGHTALYWYRQSLGQGPEFLIYFQGTGAADDSGLPNDRFFAVRPEGSVSTLKIQRTERGDSAVYLCASSQDSHTGELFFGEGSRLTVL.

J is TRBJ2-6 and V is TRBV4-2, with D maybe TRBD1 (5 bases). V was cut by 0 bases and J by 0 bases, with 12 bases left in between. This CDR3 is 18 amino acids long. Germline lookup yields CDR1 LGHNA and CDR2 YNFKEQ. CDR3 DNA sequence: TGTGCCAGCAGCCAAGAGGACATTCTAGGCTCTGGGGCCAACGTCCTGACTTTC. Protein: CASSQEDILGSGANVLTF.

This chain links TRBV4-3 with TRBJ2-3; 11 bases are a match to TRBD2. J gave up 7 bases and V 1 base, and 10 bases lay outside the gene matches. The CDR3 consists of 17 residues. Germline V gene sequence: CDR1 LGHNA, CDR2 YSLEER. The CDR3 spells CASSQAYSGGAGNTQYF. CDR3 in DNA: TGCGCCAGCAGCCAAGCTTATAGCGGGGGGGCCGGGAATACGCAGTATTTT.

V and J are TRBV5-1 and TRBJ2-5; 10 bases align to TRBD2. The CDR3 contains 15 residues. The junction had 4 bases not matched to a gene; V was cut back by 4 bases and J by 1 base. Germline V gene data show CDR1 as SGHRS and CDR2 as YFSETQ. CDR3 region: CASSQTSGSQETQYF. The CDR3 DNA follows: TGCGCCAGCAGCCAGACTAGCGGGTCCCAAGAGACCCAGTACTTC. The full variable domain, completed using reference TRBV5-1 and TRBJ2-5, is KAGVTQTPRYLIKTRGQQVTLSCSPISGHRSVSWYQQTPGQGLQFLFEYFSETQRNKGNFPGRFSGRQFSNSRSEMNVSTLELGDSALYLCASSQTSGSQETQYFGPGTRLLVL.

The genes are TRBV5-1 and TRBJ1-1, with 7 bases identical to TRBD1. This CDR3 comprises 15 residues. Trimming removed 7 bases from V and 0 bases from J; junction bases left unmatched: 9. Germline V CDR1 and CDR2: SGHRS, YFSETQ. The chain's CDR3 is CASEAGTAMNTEAFF. In DNA form, the CDR3 reads TGCGCCAGCGAAGCCGGGACAGCTATGAACACTGAAGCTTTCTTT.

The chain employs TRBV9 and TRBJ1-6; a possible D gene is TRBD1 (6 bases). The CDR3 consists of 15 residues. The germline V gene has CDR1 SGDLS and CDR2 YYNGEE. V was clipped by 4 bases and J by 9 bases, with 17 bases between them. For the CDR3, the DNA is TGTGCCAGCAGCTTACGACAGGAAAGGACTTCACCCCTCCACTTT. Translating it yields CASSLRQERTSPLHF.

This clone appeared once. This chain connects TRBV19 to TRBJ1-6; the D gene is possibly TRBD1 (5 bases). This CDR3 contains 14 residues. Trimming removed 3 bases from V and 10 bases from J, with 13 bases in between. Germline V gives CDR1 LNHDA, CDR2 SQIVND (reference sequence). The CDR3 sequence is CASSIQGVGSPLHF. The DNA of the CDR3 is TGTGCCAGTAGTATCCAAGGGGTTGGCTCACCCCTCCACTTT.

This rearrangement joins TRBV4-2 to TRBJ2-7; possibly TRBD2 for D (6 bases). Looked up from germline, CDR1 is LGHNA and CDR2 is YNFKEQ. The CDR3 contains 18 residues. V shed 0 bases and J shed 4 bases, with 22 bases lying between them. The CDR3 loop is CASSQEGIEDGSRYEQYF. The CDR3 nucleotides read TGTGCCAGCAGCCAAGAAGGGATAGAGGACGGGAGCAGGTACGAGCAGTACTTC.

A note on this clone: The junction departs from germline at one end; a sequencing error may be responsible. CDR3 sequence: CASGGSSSGDTIYF. The CDR3 nucleotides are TGTGCCAGCGGCGGCAGTTCCTCTGGAGACACCATATATTTT. The chain joins TRBV2 to TRBJ1-3; D gene ambiguous. Germline V lookup: CDR1 SNHLY, CDR2 FYNNEI. CDR3 size: 14 residues.

The genes are TRBV5-6 and TRBJ1-2, with D possibly being TRBD1 (6 bases). CDR3 size: 12 residues. V was pared by 6 bases and J by 2 bases, with 8 bases between. CDR1 and CDR2 (germline): SGHDT, YYEEEE. The DNA of the CDR3 is TGTGCCAGCACCGGGACAAACTATGGCTACACCTTC. This gives the protein CASTGTNYGYTF.

This clone was seen a few times. The chain couples TRBV18 to TRBJ1-3, with D possibly matching TRBD1 (5 bases). V was pared by 5 bases and J by 3 bases, with 17 bases between. The length of the CDR3 is 16 residues. In germline, CDR1 is KGHSH, CDR2 LQKENI. CDR3 region: CASSAYGGSGGNTIYF. The CDR3 nucleotides read TGTGCCAGCTCAGCATACGGGGGATCGGGTGGAAACACCATATATTTT.

V usage is TRBV6-5 and J usage is TRBJ1-3; 9 bases are a match to TRBD1. V shed 6 bases and J 0 bases; nucleotides not matched to a gene: 3. Germline V gene data show CDR1 as MNHEY and CDR2 as SVGAGI. The CDR3 is 15 amino acids. The CDR3 nucleotides are TGTGCCAGCAGGGAGGACAGGGGCTCTGGAAACACCATATATTTT. This encodes CASREDRGSGNTIYF.

The CDR3 is CASSLTQLRTGELFF. CDR3 nucleotides: TGTGCCAGCAGCTTAACACAGCTACGCACCGGGGAGCTGTTTTTT. This chain connects TRBV11-2 to TRBJ2-2; D not resolved. With 2 bases removed from V and 4 bases from J, the gap between germline ends came to 11 bases. Germline assignment: CDR1 SGHAT and CDR2 FQNNGV. This CDR3 comprises 15 residues.

This chain links TRBV5-1 with TRBJ2-2; weak D call: TRBD1 (5 bases). The CDR3 spans 14 residues. V lost 3 bases and J lost 1, with 7 bases in between. Per germline, CDR1 SGHRS and CDR2 YFSETQ. CDR3 protein: CASSWQGNTGELFF. The CDR3 DNA reads as TGCGCCAGCAGCTGGCAGGGGAACACCGGGGAGCTGTTTTTT.

The J gene is TRBJ1-1, the V gene TRBV30; possibly TRBD1 for D (5 bases). Germline assignment: CDR1 GTSNPN and CDR2 SVGIG (reference sequence). This CDR3 spans 13 amino acids. V lost 5 bases, J lost 4 bases, and 14 bases lay in between. CDR3 bases: TGTGCCTGGGCCCGTCAGGGCGGCACTGAAGCTTTCTTT. Its protein product is CAWARQGGTEAFF.

This clone has only a few counts. This chain uses TRBV5-6 with TRBJ1-6; unclear D gene. This CDR3 has 16 residues. The V and J ends lost 0 bases and 0 bases respectively, with 7 bases between them. Germline CDR1 is SGHDT and CDR2 is YYEEEE. The CDR3 sequence: CASSLAGSSYNSPLHF. The CDR3 nucleotides read TGTGCCAGCAGCTTGGCCGGGTCCTCCTATAATTCACCCCTCCACTTT.